The text below deals with one T cell receptor beta chain. Antigen specificity is unknown. The sample belongs to a study of CD8+ T cells in alopecia areata. Study-level information: The duration of tofacitinib was 6 to 18 months, with 6 months off drug afterward. Study-level findings and limits: A great number of expanded lesional clones endured in scalp and blood during tofacitinib.

Extracted from the samples, RNA was reverse transcribed into cDNA to serve as the sequencing template. Here immunoSEQ multiplex PCR was the method, and the copy in TCRdb shows in-frame clones only, minus some. The sample consists of under 350,000 clones, 58% of them appearing once. Specified treatment: oral pan-JAK inhibitor, 5-10 mg twice daily. The TCR comes from a human donor with alopecia areata. The sample consisted of CD4+ T cells sorted from blood, taken at week 24, from a patient treated with tofacitinib.

The CDR3 sequence: CASSSEDRAPTGELFF. The CDR3 DNA reads as TGTGCCAGCAGCTCCGAAGACAGGGCCCCCACCGGGGAGCTGTTTTTT. The chain has TRBV7-9 and TRBJ2-2; 7 bases map to TRBD1. Germline V CDR1 and CDR2: SEHNR, FQNEAQ (reference sequence). Unmatched junction bases numbered 9, after V lost 4 bases and J lost 4 bases. There are 16 residues in the CDR3.